This is a list of T cell receptor beta chains from one sample in a study of blood T cell repertoires in COVID-19. Sequencing was performed with immunoSEQ multiplex PCR; in TCRdb, only in-frame clones are kept and a portion is missing. The table has about 140,000 clones, about three quarters seen once; the top ten hold 1.9%. Sequenced material: peripheral blood. The receptors shown here come from a woman aged 60-70 years with acute or convalescent COVID-19. CDR3s leave out the opening cysteine and the closing phenylalanine or tryptophan. Rows may omit the clone size; those that give it use once, few, many or a size class.

j_call clone_size v_call cdr3_aa
TRBJ2-7 - TRBV6-5 ASSYGRQGAHEQY
TRBJ2-1 - TRBV3-1/TRBV3-2 ASSRTHNSYNEQF
TRBJ1-1 - TRBV7-9 ASSFGTGNTEAF
TRBJ2-5 - TRBV7-2 ASSSSLARGTQY
TRBJ1-1 - TRBV19 ASSIDLTGWDTEAF
TRBJ2-3 - TRBV24-1 ATSDQPGSKTDTQY
TRBJ2-7 - TRBV4-1 ASSQKTETGEGYEQY
TRBJ2-3 - TRBV19 ASSTRTGPTDTQY
TRBJ1-2 - TRBV19 ASGHGGLNYGYT
TRBJ2-1 - TRBV28 ASSPVTGWSYNEQF
TRBJ2-1 once TRBV2 ASRGLAGDNEQF
TRBJ2-1 - TRBV10-1 ASSEEGYNEQF
TRBJ2-7 - TRBV5-1 ASSLVGGQGNYEQY
TRBJ2-7 - TRBV5-1 ASSLVQGASEQY
TRBJ2-2 - TRBV7-9 ASSSQPGTTNTGELF
TRBJ1-1 - TRBV6-5 ASTQTGRGTEAF
TRBJ2-5 - TRBV20-1 SASPGTSIQETQY
TRBJ2-7 - TRBV5-1 ASSSQGLAGAYEQY
TRBJ1-2 - TRBV11-2 ASSQDRGQRGYT
TRBJ1-4 - TRBV28 ASSETRGYEKLF
TRBJ1-5 - TRBV28 ASSLGQGNQPQH
TRBJ1-2 - TRBV5-1 ASSLATTVLSGYT
TRBJ1-3 - TRBV14 ASSPFPPTGYSGNTIY
TRBJ2-7 - TRBV2 ASSGGTSRASEQY
TRBJ2-7 few TRBV3-1/TRBV3-2 ASSRQIGLYEQY
TRBJ1-3 - TRBV15 ATSRDTGGRNTIY
TRBJ1-5 few TRBV19 ASNNGGNQPQH
TRBJ2-1 - TRBV7-8 ASTLGLASSSYNEQF
TRBJ1-1 - TRBV3-1/TRBV3-2 ASSPGNTEAF
TRBJ2-1 few TRBV27 ASSLASGSYEQF
TRBJ1-5 - TRBV3-1/TRBV3-2 ASSLTGKANQPQH
TRBJ2-7 - TRBV7-8 ASSFSGSYEQY
TRBJ2-2 - TRBV30 ACHLAGGTGELF
TRBJ2-7 - TRBV2 ASRVDRGWYEQY
TRBJ2-2 once TRBV19 ASGLAGVTGELF
TRBJ2-3 - TRBV7-8 ASRLAGVQI
TRBJ2-3 - TRBV9 ASSAQPTSGTDTQY
TRBJ2-4 - TRBV30 ASGVAKNIQY
TRBJ2-1 - TRBV5-1 ASSLDWGGSLSYNEQF
TRBJ2-3 - TRBV19 ASSITGTTDTQY
TRBJ1-2 - TRBV19 ASSIAVSSYGYT
TRBJ2-1 - TRBV5-1 ASSLAGASGRNEQF
TRBJ2-2 - TRBV10-2 ATATGEGRTGELF
TRBJ2-1 - TRBV18 ASSLLAGTSYNEQF
TRBJ2-1 - TRBV5-1 ASSGGQGAYNEQF
TRBJ2-7 - TRBV18 ASSRREGHFNEQY
TRBJ2-2 - TRBV7-9 ASSLAGDTGELF
TRBJ1-5 - TRBV27 ASSYGQEQPQH
TRBJ2-7 - TRBV7-9 ASSQPGTSGSYEQY
TRBJ1-4 - TRBV27 ASSSDGGGNEKLF
TRBJ2-2 - TRBV10-3 AISPLAGGSTGELF
TRBJ2-5 - TRBV4-2 ASSQGSQGVRETQY
TRBJ2-1 - TRBV29-1 SVGAYEQF
TRBJ1-5 - TRBV2 ASRTDSNRPQH
TRBJ2-7 - TRBV19 ASSTAHSGTGAYEQY
TRBJ1-1 - TRBV28 ASSFVVGTVEAF